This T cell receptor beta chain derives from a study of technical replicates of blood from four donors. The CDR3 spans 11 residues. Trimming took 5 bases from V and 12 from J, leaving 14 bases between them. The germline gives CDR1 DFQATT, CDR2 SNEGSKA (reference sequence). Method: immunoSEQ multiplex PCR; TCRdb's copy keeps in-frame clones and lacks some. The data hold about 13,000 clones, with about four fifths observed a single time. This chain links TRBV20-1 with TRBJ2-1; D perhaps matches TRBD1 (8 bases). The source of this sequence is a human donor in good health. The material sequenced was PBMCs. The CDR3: CSAHGGTGQFF. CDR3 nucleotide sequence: TGCAGTGCTCACGGGGGGACAGGGCAGTTCTTC.